The 17 T cell receptor beta chains reported below all come from one sample, sequenced in a study of T cells after yellow fever vaccination. One entry per CDR3 protein results from TCRdb running MiXCR on the 5' RACE reads. The table lists about 320,000 distinct CDR3 sequences, roughly a tenth of them singletons. Sample: CD4+ T cells sorted from PBMCs, taken 45 days after the yellow fever booster vaccination. All receptors come from a man younger than 30 who received the YFV17D yellow fever vaccine.

This chain joins TRBV27 and TRBJ2-7, with TRBD1 identical over 7 bases. The CDR3 is 14 residues long. Germline assignment: CDR1 MNHEY and CDR2 SMNVEV (reference sequence). V shed 5 bases, J shed 6 bases, and the junction held 10 bases outside the gene matches. In DNA, the CDR3 is TGTGCCAGCAGTCGGAGTCGGTCAGGGGGCGAGCAGTACGTC. Translated, it gives CASSRSRSGGEQYV.

This clonotype was counted a few times. This rearrangement joins TRBV7-2 to TRBJ1-1, with 7 bases identical to TRBD1. With 7 bases clipped from V and 0 bases from J, the junction kept 5 bases outside the gene matches. Germline V gene lookup returns CDR1 SGHTA and CDR2 FQGNSA. The CDR3 contains 14 residues. CDR3 residues: CASTGGSMNTEAFF. CDR3 bases: TGTGCCAGCACAGGGGGATCAATGAACACTGAAGCTTTCTTT.

This clonotype was observed a handful of times. Here the CDR3 DNA reads TGTGCCAGCAGCCAGGGGGACAGCGAAAAACTGTTTTTT. Amino acids: CASSQGDSEKLFF. V and J are TRBV4-2 and TRBJ1-4; the match to TRBD1 covers 7 bases. Trimming cost V 3 bases and J 8 bases; bases outside gene matches: 3. The germline gives CDR1 LGHNA, CDR2 YNFKEQ. This CDR3 comprises 13 residues.

The V and J genes are TRBV6-6 and TRBJ2-5, with D possibly called TRBD1 or TRBD2 (5 bases each). The CDR3 is 14 amino acids. V lost 2 bases and J lost 1, with 8 bases in between. The germline CDR1 and CDR2 sequences are MNHNY and SVGAGI (reference sequence). This CDR3 reads CASSYRGAQETQYF. CDR3 coding DNA: TGTGCCAGCAGTTACCGAGGGGCCCAAGAGACCCAGTACTTC.

There are a few counts of this clonotype. This sequence joins TRBV6-1 and TRBJ2-3, with D perhaps TRBD2 (6 bases). CDR1 is MNHNS and CDR2 is SASEGT in the germline V gene. There are 14 residues in the CDR3. V gave up 8 bases and J gave up 2 bases, with 14 bases separating them. The chain's CDR3 is CASGGSTYTDTQYF. In DNA, the CDR3 is TGTGCCAGCGGGGGGTCTACCTACACAGATACGCAGTATTTT.

This clonotype was counted between two and nine times. The V and J genes are TRBV21-1 and TRBJ2-1; the table's D call, TRBD1, has no DNA check behind it. TRBV21-1 is a listed pseudogene. The CDR3 has 15 amino acids. Here the CDR3 reads CASSKASTGGVWRFF. In DNA, the CDR3 is TGTGCCAGCAGCAAAGCGTCGACAGGGGGTGTTTGGCGGTTCTTC.

Comment on this clonotype: Being one base from a much bigger clone, this may be a read error. Lacking the conserved final phenylalanine or tryptophan, this CDR3 likely reflects a read error. This chain connects TRBV20-1 to TRBJ2-5, with TRBD1 identical over 7 bases. Germline lookup yields CDR1 DFQATT and CDR2 SNEGSKA (reference sequence). V lost 6 bases to trimming and J lost 3 bases; unmatched junction nucleotides: 7. This CDR3 contains 13 residues. CDR3 sequence: CSATTGREETQYL. CDR3 DNA sequence: TGCAGTGCCACGACAGGGCGGGAAGAGACCCAGTACTTA.

This clonotype was seen a handful of times. V gene TRBV10-3 combines with J gene TRBJ1-2; a weak D match, TRBD1 (6 bases). This CDR3 has 13 residues. V was trimmed by 4 bases and J by 6 bases, leaving 12 bases between them. The germline CDR1 and CDR2 sequences are ENHRY and SYGVKD. CDR3 loop: CAISAREGDGYTF. CDR3 DNA: TGTGCCATCAGTGCCCGTGAGGGGGATGGCTACACCTTC.

The CDR3 region has the DNA TGTGCCAGTAGTGTATCTAGCGGGGGCGAGCAGTACTTC. Residues: CASSVSSGGEQYF. The J gene is TRBJ2-7, the V gene TRBV19; 10 bases agree with TRBD2. Losses at the gene ends were 5 bases for V and 6 bases for J; bases not matched to a gene: 4. The CDR3 is made up of 13 amino acids. Germline CDR1 is LNHDA and CDR2 is SQIVND (reference sequence).

In this sample, this clonotype turned up a few times. The chain is built from TRBV7-3 and TRBJ2-3; 8 bases are shared with TRBD2. V gave up 5 bases and J gave up 3 bases; unmatched junction bases: 7. There are 15 residues in the CDR3. Germline assignment: CDR1 SGHTA and CDR2 FQGTGA. The CDR3 is CASSPPGLETDTQYF. CDR3 sequence (DNA): TGTGCCAGCAGCCCACCGGGACTAGAGACAGATACGCAGTATTTT. The complete variable domain, with remaining parts taken from reference TRBV7-3 and TRBJ2-3, reads GAGVSQTPSNKVTEKGKYVELRCDPISGHTALYWYRQSLGQGPEFLIYFQGTGAADDSGLPNDRFFAVRPEGSVSTLKIQRTERGDSAVYLCASSPPGLETDTQYFGPGTRLTVL.

This clonotype has just a few counts. This chain uses TRBV5-1 with TRBJ1-4, with 7 bases aligning to TRBD1. This CDR3 region has 14 residues. The V gene end was trimmed by 4 bases and the J gene end by 3 bases; junction bases not matched to a gene: 3. From germline, CDR1 is SGHRS and CDR2 YFSETQ. The CDR3 DNA follows: TGCGCCAGCAGCCCGGACAGGCCTAATGAAAAACTGTTTTTT. It codes for CASSPDRPNEKLFF.

The table lists this clonotype with many counts. This chain joins TRBV7-9 and TRBJ2-1; D gene unclear. The CDR3 sequence is 15 residues long. V gave up 5 bases and J gave up 4 bases, with 15 bases separating them. Germline CDR1 and CDR2: SEHNR and FQNEAQ (reference sequence). This CDR3 is CASSPKDPTYNEQFF. CDR3 DNA sequence: TGTGCCAGCAGCCCCAAGGACCCCACATACAATGAGCAGTTCTTC. The entire variable domain, with the rest obtained from reference TRBV7-9 and TRBJ2-1, is as follows: DTGVSQNPRHKITKRGQNVTFRCDPISEHNRLYWYRQTLGQGPEFLTYFQNEAQLEKSRLLSDRFSAERPKGSFSTLEIQRTEQGDSAMYLCASSPKDPTYNEQFFGPGTRLTVL.

Notes on this clonotype: This may stem from a read error, because a much larger clone lies one nucleotide away. The rearrangement joins TRBV7-6 to TRBJ2-7; 7 bases are shared with TRBD1. The CDR3 loop spans 14 amino acids. The ends lost 5 bases at V and 2 bases at J; junction bases unmatched: 6. Germline CDR1 is SGHVS and CDR2 is FNYEAQ. The CDR3 reads CASSHWDRTYEQYF. Written as DNA, the CDR3 is TGTGCCAGCAGCCATTGGGACAGAACCTACGAGCAGTACTTC.

J is TRBJ1-1 and V is TRBV19; no firm D call. CDR3 length equals 14 residues. The germline V gene has CDR1 LNHDA and CDR2 SQIVND (reference sequence). Trimming shortened V by 7 bases and J by 1 base, and 13 bases separated the two germline ends. CDR3: CASTGVVGNTEAFF. In DNA form, the CDR3 reads TGTGCCAGTACCGGTGTGGTAGGGAACACTGAAGCTTTCTTT.

The CDR3 reads CASRVAGTENYEQYF. In DNA form, the CDR3 reads TGTGCCAGCAGAGTAGCCGGGACGGAGAACTACGAGCAGTACTTC. The V gene is TRBV6-5, the J gene TRBJ2-7; the D gene could be TRBD1 or TRBD2 (5 bases each). CDR1 and CDR2 from the germline V gene are MNHEY and SVGAGI. The V and J ends lost 6 bases and 3 bases respectively, with 18 bases between them. The length of the CDR3 is 15 residues.

The chain has TRBV15 and TRBJ1-1; weak D call: TRBD1 (5 bases). Trimming left V 0 bases short and J 4 bases short, with 9 bases between. The CDR3 loop spans 14 amino acids. Germline lookup yields CDR1 LNHNV and CDR2 YYDKDF (reference sequence). The CDR3 DNA is TGTGCCACCAGCAGAGAAGGGAGGGGCACTGAAGCTTTCTTT. Translating it yields CATSREGRGTEAFF.

This clonotype has a count of ten or more. The chain has TRBV5-6 and TRBJ2-3; tentative D call: TRBD2 (5 bases). The V end was cut by 4 bases, the J end by 6 bases, with 9 bases between. Germline V gene lookup returns CDR1 SGHDT and CDR2 YYEEEE. The CDR3 consists of 12 residues. CDR3 residues: CASSSGKDTQYF. In DNA, the CDR3 is TGTGCCAGCAGCAGCGGAAAGGATACGCAGTATTTT. The variable domain in full, with the rest retrieved from reference TRBV5-6 and TRBJ2-3, is DAGVTQSPTHLIKTRGQQVTLRCSPKSGHDTVSWYQQALGQGPQFIFQYYEEEERQRGNFPDRFSGHQFPNYSSELNVNALLLGDSALYLCASSSGKDTQYFGPGTRLTVL.